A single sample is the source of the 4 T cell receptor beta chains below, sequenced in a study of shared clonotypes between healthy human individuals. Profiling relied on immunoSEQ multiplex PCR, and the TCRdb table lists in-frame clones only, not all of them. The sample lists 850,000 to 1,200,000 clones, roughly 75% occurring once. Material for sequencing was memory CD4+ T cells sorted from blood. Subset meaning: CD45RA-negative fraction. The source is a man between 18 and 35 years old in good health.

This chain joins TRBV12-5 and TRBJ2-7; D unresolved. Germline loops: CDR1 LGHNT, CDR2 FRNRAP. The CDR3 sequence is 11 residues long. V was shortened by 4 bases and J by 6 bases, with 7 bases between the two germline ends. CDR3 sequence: CASGSVPEQYF. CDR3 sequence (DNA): TGTGCTAGTGGTTCCGTTCCCGAGCAGTACTTC.

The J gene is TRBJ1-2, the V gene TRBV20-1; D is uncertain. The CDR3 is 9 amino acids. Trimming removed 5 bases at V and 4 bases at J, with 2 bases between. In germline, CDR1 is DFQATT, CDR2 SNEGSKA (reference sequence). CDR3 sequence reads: CSAVYGYTF. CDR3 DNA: TGCAGTGCTGTCTATGGCTACACCTTC.

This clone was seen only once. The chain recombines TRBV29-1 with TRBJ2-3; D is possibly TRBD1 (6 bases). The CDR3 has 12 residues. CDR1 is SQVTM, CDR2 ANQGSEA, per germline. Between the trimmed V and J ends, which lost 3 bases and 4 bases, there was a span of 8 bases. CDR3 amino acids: CSVDGGADTQYF. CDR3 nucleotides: TGCAGCGTTGATGGGGGCGCAGATACGCAGTATTTT.

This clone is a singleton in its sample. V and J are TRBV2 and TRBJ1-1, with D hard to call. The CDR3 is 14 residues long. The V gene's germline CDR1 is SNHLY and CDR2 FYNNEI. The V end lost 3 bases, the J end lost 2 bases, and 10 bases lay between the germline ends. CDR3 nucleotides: TGTGCCAGCAGTGAGGCAGCAGGAAACACTGAAGCTTTCTTT. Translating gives CASSEAAGNTEAFF.